This TCR beta chain was found in a study of shared clonotypes between healthy human individuals. Study results and caveats: Compared with clonotypes that all four donors shared, non-shared clonotypes had lower generation probabilities. Rarefaction analysis demonstrated incomplete sorted-subset sequencing notwithstanding large depth. Sharing across four donors was seen in roughly 5% of naive CD4 clonotypes.

Naive CD45RA+ and memory CD45RA-negative subsets were split from CD4+ cells. With regard to this clone: Antigen unknown.

The J segment lost 10 bases and the V segment lost 4 bases, leaving 7 bases of the junction unmatched. CDR3 size: 14 residues. Germline V gene sequence: CDR1 SGHAT, CDR2 FQNNGV. Repertoires were generated with immunoSEQ multiplex PCR, while TCRdb's copy carries only in-frame clones and drops some. This sample yields about a million clones, of which roughly 80% are seen a single time; more than 0.85% belongs to the top ten. The sequence derives from a man between 18 and 35 years old in good health. Some clones in this sample may be carry-over from other donors' samples. The sample was memory CD4+ T cells from PBMCs. The subset was: CD45RA-negative fraction. The rearrangement joins TRBV11-2 to TRBJ2-1; 10 nucleotides align to TRBD2. This chain's CDR3 is CASSSNLAGDEQFF. Written as DNA, the CDR3 is TGTGCCAGCAGCTCGAACCTAGCGGGAGACGAGCAGTTCTTC.